This T cell receptor beta chain is drawn from a study of shared clonotypes between healthy human individuals. As concerns this clone: Its antigen is unknown.

Method: immunoSEQ multiplex PCR; TCRdb's copy keeps in-frame clones and lacks some. The sample has roughly 1.5 million clones, 95% to 99% seen once. Trimming took off 7 bases at V and 0 bases at J, with 15 bases between the two ends. Germline CDR1 reads SGHAT; CDR2 reads FQNNGV. The CDR3 loop spans 15 amino acids. Study-level findings and limits: Enrolling few donors narrowed the genetic and exposure-history diversity that was represented.

The TCR comes from a man aged 30 to 39 in good health. Sequencing used naive CD4+ T cells sorted from blood. Specified subset: CD45RA+ positively selected. This chain joins TRBV11-2 and TRBJ1-1; D gene unclear. The CDR3 here is CASISTPGLNTEAFF. The DNA of the CDR3 is TGTGCCAGCATCTCAACTCCAGGATTGAACACTGAAGCTTTCTTT.